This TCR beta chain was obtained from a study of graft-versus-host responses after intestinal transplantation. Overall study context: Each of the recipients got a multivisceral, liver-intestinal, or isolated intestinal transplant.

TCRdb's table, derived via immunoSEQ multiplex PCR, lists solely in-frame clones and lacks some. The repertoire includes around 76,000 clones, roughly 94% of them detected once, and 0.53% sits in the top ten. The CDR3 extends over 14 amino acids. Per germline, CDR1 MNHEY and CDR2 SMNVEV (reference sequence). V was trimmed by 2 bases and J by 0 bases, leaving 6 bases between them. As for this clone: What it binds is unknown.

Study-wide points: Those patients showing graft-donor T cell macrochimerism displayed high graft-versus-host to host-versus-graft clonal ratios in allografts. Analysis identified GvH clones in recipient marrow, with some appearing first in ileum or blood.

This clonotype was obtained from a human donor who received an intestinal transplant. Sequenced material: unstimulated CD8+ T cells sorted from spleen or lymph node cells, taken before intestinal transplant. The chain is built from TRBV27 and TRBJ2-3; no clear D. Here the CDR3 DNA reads TGTGCCAGCAGTTTAGGCCAGAGCACAGATACGCAGTATTTT. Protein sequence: CASSLGQSTDTQYF.